One TCR beta chain is described in this entry. Its antigen remains undetermined. There are no base qualities to consult, and no much larger clone falls within one base. This sample is part of a study of shared clonotypes between healthy human individuals (dated by TCRdb to 2018 to 2021). Study-level background: The cohort included three men and a couple of women between 18 and 49 years of age. For each donor, CD4 naive and CD4 memory were each run on three plates, CD8 naive on two plates, and CD8 memory on one plate. To estimate repertoire size and how much clonotypes are shared between individuals, the study performed deep sequencing of blood TCR repertoires from a few healthy adults. To increase sequencing depth and limit assay-specific biases, different laboratories used diverse techniques to prepare libraries and sequence TCR repertoires. Leukapheresis yielded between about 0.94 and 8.9 billion PBMCs per donor.

Results the study describes overall, beyond this receptor: Sampling was restricted to blood, and TCR repertoires in tissue are likely to differ from TCR repertoires in blood. Sharing across a few donors was observed for approximately 5% of naive CD4, under 4% of naive CD8, around 2.5% of memory CD4, and 0.4% of memory CD8 clonotypes. Higher generation probabilities were observed for clonotypes shared by all four sorted-subset donors than for non-shared clonotypes. Rarefaction of sorted-subset datasets indicated incomplete sequencing despite the large sequencing depth. Estimated clonotype richness was generally larger for naive than for memory subsets. Based on pairwise subsampling, the degree of clonotype sharing among donors was expected to be affected by sequencing depth. The genetic and exposure-history diversity represented was limited by the small number of donors.

Healthy HIV-negative adults with no recently reported acute infections or vaccinations were included as donors. Every donor was a Caucasian adult living in Nashville, Tennessee, USA. CD8 memory samples consisted of magnetically selected CD45RO+ cells combined with CCR7-negative CD45RA+ effector memory (TemRA) cells. Blood was collected by leukapheresis, and PBMCs were isolated by Ficoll-Histopaque density gradient centrifugation and then cryopreserved in liquid nitrogen vapor phase. Purity and quantity of every magnetically sorted T cell population were checked by analytical flow cytometry. From each sorted fraction, genomic DNA was isolated and quantified by UV absorbance on a Nanodrop 2000c. The germline V gene encodes CDR1 SGDLS and CDR2 YYNGEE. V loses 4 bases of germline sequence and J loses 4 bases, and the interval between the two ends is 20 bases. Counted from cysteine to phenylalanine, this CDR3 has 16 amino acids. This entry keeps only the CDR3 DNA: 48 bases, framed from base 1.

Using the deep immunoSEQ assay, multiplex PCR amplified TCR CDR3 regions from genomic DNA. Genomic DNA extracted from each cell subset was distributed evenly over all wells of several immunoSEQ 96-well plates, and each plate served as one replicate. Each replicate PCR for sorted subsets received 200 ng genomic DNA, equal to about 29,000 T cell genomes. Purified libraries were measured with a Qubit 3.0 fluorometer, size-checked on a Bioanalyzer 2100, and measured again with the KAPA Library Quantification kit. Every immunoSEQ 96-well plate was sequenced on a dedicated single-read 150-cycle Illumina NextSeq 550 flow cell. In the source study's methods: The immunoSEQ output contained only junctional sequences without quality scores, so filtering could not match that applied to full-length reads. Sequences were annotated with PyIR, a Python wrapper for IgBLAST v1.9, and V/J genes and CDR3 were assigned using IMGT germline references. Any read was removed if the V/J assignment was weak (E-value above 1e-6), the CDR3 was missing, or the read contained stop codons, out-of-frame junctions, or ambiguous translated residues. V3J clonotypes were defined as sequences sharing an identical inferred V gene, J gene, and CDR3 amino acid sequence. The percentage overlap between two repertoires was calculated by dividing the number of shared unique clonotypes by the size of the smaller repertoire. Three approaches were used to assess repertoire richness: RTK rarefaction, the Chao1 estimator, and Recon v2.1 estimates of unobserved clonotypes. OLGA was used to compute generation probabilities for all TCRbeta clonotypes that the gDNA method yielded from four donors. The table was pulled from immuneACCESS by TCRdb, which kept in-frame rearrangements only. Such tables lose some clones; where checked, under half of the loss comes from unresolved V genes, and the rest has no known cause. D and trimming were read from the DNA, whereas the V and J calls and clone size are those reported in that table. The sample table contains 600,000 to 750,000 clones; only one count was recorded for about 92% of them. Less than 40% of the sample is held by the ten biggest clonotypes.

This receptor chain uses TRBV9 and TRBJ1-2; no D segment can be confidently identified. This TCR came from a man between 18 and 35 years old in good health. Some clones in this sample may be carry-over from other donors' samples. Sample: memory CD8+ T cells from PBMCs. What this sample's cell subset or site label stands for: CD45RO+ cells pooled with CCR7-negative TemRA cells. In nucleotide form, the sequence is TGTGCCAGCAGCCCGGGAGAGTTCGAAAGAAGCTATGGCTACACCTTC. The encoded protein is CASSPGEFERSYGYTF.